These T cell receptor beta chains were read from a single sample in a study of T cell responses to AZD1222 COVID-19 vaccine. Here immunoSEQ multiplex PCR was the method, and the copy in TCRdb shows in-frame clones only, minus some. The table has about 140,000 clones, about 90% seen once; the top ten hold about 2.7%. Sequencing used peripheral blood, obtained on day 0 of AZD1222 vaccination. These receptors were taken from an adult in good health. Each CDR3 is given with its conserved first and last residue. A D gene is named only where the DNA matches it firmly. Rows give clone size only sometimes, using once, few, many, or a class for an expanded clone.

>-|TRBJ2-1|14|TRBD2|TRBV10-3
CAIRGGTSRGEQFF
TGTGCCATCAGGGGGGGGACCTCCCGAGGTGAGCAGTTCTTC
>-|TRBJ1-6|16|TRBD1|TRBV19
CASRGDRSSYNSPLHF
TGTGCCAGTAGAGGGGACAGGAGCTCCTATAATTCACCCCTCCACTTT
>-|TRBJ1-1|14|-|TRBV11-2
CASSLSGGNTEAFF
TGTGCCAGCAGCTTAAGTGGGGGAAACACTGAAGCTTTCTTT
>-|TRBJ1-3|11|-|TRBV18
CASSELNTIYF
TGTGCCAGCTCAGAACTTAACACCATATATTTT
>-|TRBJ1-1|14|-|TRBV16
CASSQSTGDTEAFF
TGTGCCAGCAGCCAATCGACTGGAGACACTGAAGCTTTCTTT
>-|TRBJ2-1|17|TRBD2|TRBV15
CATSRDSAGLSYNEQFF
TGTGCCACCAGCAGAGATTCAGCGGGACTCTCCTACAATGAGCAGTTCTTC
>once|TRBJ1-1|16|-|TRBV4-3
CASSQAGGRAGTEAFF
TGCGCCAGCAGCCAAGCGGGGGGCAGGGCGGGCACTGAAGCTTTCTTT
>-|TRBJ1-4|15|-|TRBV4-3
CASSQDLRQREKLFF
TGCGCCAGCAGCCAAGATCTGAGGCAGAGGGAAAAACTGTTTTTT
>once|TRBJ2-7|17|TRBD2|TRBV10-3
CAISDGRLAGPSYEQYF
TGTGCCATCAGTGATGGGCGTCTAGCGGGTCCCTCCTACGAGCAGTACTTC
>few|TRBJ2-5|14|TRBD1|TRBV5-6
CASSLARGLETQYF
TGTGCCAGCAGCTTGGCTAGGGGGCTTGAGACCCAGTACTTC
>-|TRBJ1-1|16|TRBD1|TRBV18
CASSPIDRGQNTEAFF
TGTGCCAGCTCACCAATCGACAGGGGGCAAAACACTGAAGCTTTCTTT
>-|TRBJ2-3|14|-|TRBV5-1
CASSLELFTDTQYF
TGCGCCAGCAGCTTGGAACTTTTCACAGATACGCAGTATTTT
>few|TRBJ2-1|15|TRBD2|TRBV19
CASSIGTSGSNEQFF
TGTGCCAGTAGTATAGGGACTAGCGGGAGCAATGAGCAGTTCTTC
>-|TRBJ1-1|13|-|TRBV7-2
CASTRGVNTEAFF
TGTGCCAGCACACGGGGTGTGAACACTGAAGCTTTCTTT
>-|TRBJ1-5|14|-|TRBV28
CASSLHNPNQPQHF
TGTGCCAGCAGTTTACACAACCCCAATCAGCCCCAGCATTTT
>-|TRBJ1-2|16|TRBD1|TRBV28
CASRIRDRGGSYGYTF
TGTGCCAGCAGGATCCGGGACAGGGGGGGTAGCTATGGCTACACCTTC
>-|TRBJ1-1|16|TRBD1|TRBV5-4
CASSFSWDRGRTEAFF
TGTGCCAGCAGCTTCTCGTGGGACAGGGGGCGGACTGAAGCTTTCTTT
>-|TRBJ2-2|14|TRBD2|TRBV7-2
CASSLVAGPGELFF
TGTGCCAGCAGCTTAGTAGCGGGGCCGGGGGAGCTGTTTTTT
>once|TRBJ2-5|14|-|TRBV19
CASSIVSPPETQYF
TGTGCCAGTAGTATCGTTTCGCCGCCTGAGACCCAGTACTTC
>once|TRBJ1-1|14|-|TRBV6-5
CASSYSPGITEAFF
TGTGCCAGCAGTTACTCGCCCGGGATCACTGAAGCTTTCTTT
>-|TRBJ1-4|17|-|TRBV7-9
CASSLVGSLSTNEKLFF
TGTGCCAGCAGCTTAGTAGGCAGCCTTTCAACTAATGAAAAACTGTTTTTT
>-|TRBJ2-7|14|TRBD2|TRBV19
CASSGSGRMYEQYF
TGTGCCAGTAGTGGTAGCGGGAGAATGTACGAGCAGTACTTC
>few|TRBJ2-7|17|TRBD2|TRBV6-2/TRBV6-3
CASSYSILAGGTNEQYF
TGTGCCAGCAGTTACTCGATTTTAGCGGGAGGTACGAACGAGCAGTACTTC
>-|TRBJ2-2|15|TRBD1|TRBV5-1
CASSLGTGGPGELFF
TGCGCCAGCAGCTTGGGGACAGGGGGCCCCGGGGAGCTGTTTTTT
>-|TRBJ1-1|13|-|TRBV3-1/TRBV3-2
CASTPTGNTEAFF
TGTGCCAGCACCCCGACCGGGAACACTGAAGCTTTCTTT
>-|TRBJ2-2|15|TRBD1|TRBV7-8
CASRVQGADTGELFF
TGTGCCAGCAGGGTACAGGGGGCTGACACCGGGGAGCTGTTTTTT
>-|TRBJ2-3|17|-|TRBV7-8
CASSTVGSGEWSDTQYF
TGTGCCAGCAGCACGGTCGGGTCGGGAGAGTGGTCAGATACGCAGTATTTT
>-|TRBJ2-1|17|TRBD2|TRBV19
CASSGPSGRLTYNEQFF
TGTGCCAGTAGTGGGCCTAGCGGGAGGCTTACCTACAATGAGCAGTTCTTC
>once|TRBJ1-5|13|-|TRBV30
CAWSVQGNQPQHF
TGTGCCTGGAGTGTACAGGGCAATCAGCCCCAGCATTTT
>-|TRBJ1-2|15|TRBD1|TRBV29-1
CSVEDLVRGNYGYTF
TGCAGCGTTGAAGATCTGGTCAGGGGGAACTATGGCTACACCTTC
>-|TRBJ2-7|13|-|TRBV11-2
CASRGMGSYEQYF
TGTGCCAGCAGGGGTATGGGCTCCTACGAGCAGTACTTC
>medium-sized|TRBJ2-1|18|TRBD2|TRBV11-2
CASISGLAGGAPYNEQFF
TGTGCCAGCATCTCAGGACTAGCGGGAGGGGCCCCCTACAATGAGCAGTTCTTC
>once|TRBJ2-3|16|TRBD2|TRBV27
CASSLLAGGGSDTQYF
TGTGCCAGCAGTTTACTGGCGGGAGGAGGTTCAGATACGCAGTATTTT
>few|TRBJ1-1|15|-|TRBV5-6
CASSLFVTRNTEAFF
TGTGCCAGCAGCTTGTTTGTAACCCGGAACACTGAAGCTTTCTTT
>-|TRBJ2-3|14|-|TRBV5-4
CASSSAGLTDTQYF
TGTGCCAGCAGCTCTGCAGGGCTCACAGATACGCAGTATTTT
>-|TRBJ1-2|13|-|TRBV7-2
CASSPKFDYGYTF
TGTGCCAGCAGCCCTAAGTTTGACTATGGCTACACCTTC
>few|TRBJ2-3|14|TRBD2|TRBV25-1
CASRLAGAPDTQYF
TGTGCCAGCCGACTAGCGGGAGCCCCAGATACGCAGTATTTT
>-|TRBJ1-6|15|-|TRBV6-6
CASSYSAGLDSPLHF
TGTGCCAGCAGTTACTCGGCAGGGTTGGACTCACCCCTCCACTTT
>-|TRBJ1-4|15|-|TRBV7-9
CASSPRGSTNEKLFF
TGTGCCAGCAGCCCCCGGGGCTCAACTAATGAAAAACTGTTTTTT
>-|TRBJ2-7|13|-|TRBV7-2
CASSLQRGGEQYF
TGTGCCAGCAGCTTGCAGCGAGGTGGCGAGCAGTACTTC
>-|TRBJ2-2|14|-|TRBV6-6
CASSPLGGTGELFF
TGTGCCAGCAGCCCATTAGGTGGCACCGGGGAGCTGTTTTTT